The clone carrying this T cell receptor beta chain showed up many times. Its cognate antigen is unknown. Template switching with 5'RACE generated the TCR cDNA and added a universal primer site and UMIs. In TCRdb, the 5' RACE reads were re-called with MiXCR into one record per CDR3 protein. The repertoire includes approximately 250,000 distinct CDR3 sequences, around 4.9% of them detected once, and approximately 3.5% sits in the top ten. The record originates from a study of T cells after yellow fever vaccination. Study-level points and caveats: Researchers report a weaker secondary response that nonetheless peaked faster, day 5 versus 15.

V was clipped by 0 bases and J by 3 bases, with 6 bases between them. The CDR3 has 13 residues. Per the germline V gene, CDR1 is SGHRS and CDR2 is YFSETQ. Source: CD4+ T cells sorted from PBMCs, taken on the day of the yellow fever booster vaccination. This sequence was found in a man aged 18-30 years who received the YFV17D yellow fever vaccine. This chain joins TRBV5-1 and TRBJ2-5; D gene uncertain. CDR3 residues: CASSLAAEETQYF. Here the CDR3 DNA reads TGCGCCAGCAGCTTGGCCGCGGAAGAGACCCAGTACTTC.